These T cell receptor beta chains were read from a single sample in a study of blood T cell repertoires in COVID-19. Sequenced by immunoSEQ multiplex PCR; TCRdb stores in-frame clones only, minus some. The table records roughly 160,000 clones, roughly 86% of them present only once. The specimen sequenced was peripheral blood. These receptors all come from a man over 45 with active or convalescent COVID-19. CDR3s include the opening cysteine and the closing phenylalanine or tryptophan. Each record gives: J gene, V gene, CDR3 length, clone size, D gene, CDR3 protein, CDR3 DNA. A D gene is named only where the DNA matches it firmly. Rows give clone size only sometimes, using once, few, many, or a class for an expanded clone.

TRBJ1-3 | TRBV6-6 | 13 | NA | TRBD1 | CASSRGQMGTIYF | TGTGCCAGCAGCCGGGGACAGATGGGCACCATATATTTT
TRBJ2-5 | TRBV20-1 | 16 | NA | TRBD2 | CSASLPGGGVRETQYF | TGCAGTGCTAGTCTTCCTGGCGGGGGGGTGAGGGAGACCCAGTACTTC
TRBJ1-1 | TRBV10-2 | 14 | NA | TRBD1 | CASSLGTGGTEAFF | TGCGCCAGCAGCCTCGGGACAGGGGGCACTGAAGCTTTCTTT
TRBJ2-5 | TRBV7-2 | 14 | NA | NA | CASSSTGNKETQYF | TGTGCCAGCAGTTCTACAGGGAACAAAGAGACCCAGTACTTC
TRBJ1-4 | TRBV7-2 | 14 | NA | NA | CASSLGGFNEKLFF | TGTGCCAGCAGCTTAGGCGGGTTTAATGAAAAACTGTTTTTT
TRBJ1-2 | TRBV19 | 14 | NA | NA | CASSFKGFTHGYTF | TGTGCCAGTAGTTTCAAGGGGTTTACGCATGGCTACACCTTC
TRBJ2-7 | TRBV19 | 15 | NA | TRBD2 | CASSIYSGSSYEQYF | TGTGCCAGTAGTATCTATAGCGGGAGCTCCTACGAGCAGTACTTC
TRBJ2-7 | TRBV5-4 | 16 | NA | TRBD1 | CASSFLGGQETYEQYF | TGTGCCAGCAGCTTTTTAGGTGGACAGGAAACCTACGAGCAGTACTTC
TRBJ1-2 | TRBV6-2/TRBV6-3 | 14 | NA | NA | CASSSRGAIHGYTF | TGTGCCAGCAGTTCTCGGGGGGCGATTCATGGCTACACCTTC
TRBJ1-2 | TRBV7-9 | 15 | NA | TRBD1 | CASSPTGGSSYGYTF | TGTGCCAGCAGCCCAACAGGGGGTAGTAGCTATGGCTACACCTTC
TRBJ2-1 | TRBV5-8 | 15 | NA | TRBD2 | CASSLRFSGSYEQFF | TGTGCCAGCAGCTTGCGCTTTAGCGGGAGCTATGAGCAGTTCTTC
TRBJ1-4 | TRBV10-1 | 17 | NA | NA | CASSESRGGPTNEKLFF | TGCGCCAGCAGTGAGTCGCGGGGGGGTCCAACTAATGAAAAACTGTTTTTT
TRBJ1-2 | TRBV6-6 | 14 | once | TRBD1 | CASRYTGVRSGYTF | TGTGCCAGCAGGTATACAGGGGTGAGATCTGGTTACACCTTC
TRBJ1-3 | TRBV11-2 | 14 | NA | NA | CASSLRGVGNTIYF | TGTGCCAGCAGCTTACGGGGGGTTGGAAACACCATATATTTT
TRBJ2-7 | TRBV3-1/TRBV3-2 | 16 | NA | TRBD2 | CASSQVCGGQSYEQYF | TGTGCCAGCAGCCAAGTGTGCGGGGGGCAATCCTACGAGCAGTACTTC
TRBJ2-7 | TRBV9 | 14 | NA | TRBD1 | CASSVGDRAREQYF | TGTGCCAGCAGCGTAGGGGACAGGGCCCGGGAGCAGTACTTC
TRBJ2-7 | TRBV6-2/TRBV6-3 | 14 | NA | NA | CASSYGPGTYEQYF | TGTGCCAGCAGTTACGGGCCCGGCACCTACGAGCAGTACTTC
TRBJ2-1 | TRBV3-1/TRBV3-2 | 17 | NA | TRBD1 | CASSQGTGRGAYNEQFF | TGTGCCAGCAGCCAAGGGACAGGGCGAGGGGCCTACAATGAGCAGTTCTTC
TRBJ2-5 | TRBV14 | 18 | NA | TRBD2 | CASSPPLSTSGGSETQYF | TGTGCCAGCAGCCCTCCTCTCTCGACTAGCGGGGGGTCGGAGACCCAGTACTTC
TRBJ2-5 | TRBV6-5 | 14 | NA | NA | CASSRTEVQETQYF | TGTGCCAGCAGTCGCACAGAAGTCCAAGAGACCCAGTACTTC
TRBJ2-7 | TRBV4-1 | 14 | NA | TRBD1 | CASSQFTGGYEQYF | TGCGCCAGCAGCCAATTTACAGGGGGCTACGAGCAGTACTTC
TRBJ1-1 | TRBV18 | 16 | NA | NA | CASSPEGGAGGTEAFF | TGTGCCAGCTCACCCGAGGGGGGGGCGGGTGGCACTGAAGCTTTCTTT
TRBJ2-1 | TRBV7-8 | 14 | NA | TRBD2 | CASSLGLAGAEQFF | TGTGCCAGCAGCTTAGGACTAGCGGGTGCTGAGCAGTTCTTC
TRBJ1-1 | TRBV29-1 | 15 | NA | NA | CSVGQGLSINTEAFF | TGCAGCGTTGGGCAGGGGCTATCGATAAACACTGAAGCTTTCTTT
TRBJ2-7 | TRBV9 | 16 | once | NA | CASSVAPDSRSYEQYF | TGTGCCAGCAGCGTAGCTCCTGACAGCCGCTCCTACGAGCAGTACTTC
TRBJ2-3 | TRBV5-4 | 16 | NA | TRBD1 | CASRRTTGGTTDTQYF | TGTGCCAGCAGACGCACCACAGGGGGCACCACAGATACGCAGTATTTT
TRBJ1-2 | TRBV7-2 | 13 | NA | TRBD1 | CASSIDRGSGYTF | TGTGCCAGCAGCATCGACAGGGGATCTGGCTACACCTTC
TRBJ1-4 | TRBV10-3 | 15 | NA | TRBD1 | CAISESIGTGQKLFF | TGTGCCATCAGTGAGTCGATAGGGACAGGACAAAAACTGTTTTTT
TRBJ1-2 | TRBV19 | 12 | NA | NA | CASSIDIYGYTF | TGTGCCAGTAGTATAGATATCTATGGCTACACCTTC
TRBJ1-3 | TRBV7-9 | 13 | NA | NA | CASSFSGGDTIYF | TGTGCCAGCAGCTTCTCCGGCGGGGACACCATATATTTT
TRBJ1-5 | TRBV7-2 | 15 | NA | TRBD1 | CASSLRQGADQPQHF | TGTGCCAGCAGCTTGAGACAGGGGGCGGATCAGCCCCAGCATTTT
TRBJ2-5 | TRBV10-1 | 14 | NA | TRBD1 | CASNPGQGEETQYF | TGCGCCAGCAATCCCGGACAGGGAGAAGAGACCCAGTACTTC
TRBJ1-2 | TRBV6-5 | 14 | many | TRBD1 | CASSYSQGGSGYTF | TGTGCCAGCAGTTACTCGCAGGGGGGTTCTGGCTACACCTTC
TRBJ1-1 | TRBV7-9 | 13 | few | TRBD1 | CASTLDRVGEAFF | TGTGCCAGCACCCTGGACAGGGTGGGTGAAGCTTTCTTT
TRBJ2-1 | TRBV3-1/TRBV3-2 | 17 | NA | TRBD2 | CASSQGGGGCYFNEQFF | TGTGCCAGCAGCCAAGGTGGGGGGGGTTGTTATTTCAATGAGCAGTTCTTC
TRBJ2-5 | TRBV4-2 | 17 | NA | TRBD2 | CASSQGAGGPSGETQYF | TGTGCCAGCAGCCAAGGGGCGGGAGGGCCGTCGGGAGAGACCCAGTACTTC
TRBJ2-3 | TRBV7-2 | 14 | NA | TRBD2 | CASSLRRGGTTQYF | TGTGCCAGCAGCTTACGGCGGGGGGGCACAACGCAGTATTTT
TRBJ2-1 | TRBV6-4 | 13 | NA | NA | CASSDSSYNEQFF | TGTGCCAGCAGTGACTCTAGTTACAATGAGCAGTTCTTC